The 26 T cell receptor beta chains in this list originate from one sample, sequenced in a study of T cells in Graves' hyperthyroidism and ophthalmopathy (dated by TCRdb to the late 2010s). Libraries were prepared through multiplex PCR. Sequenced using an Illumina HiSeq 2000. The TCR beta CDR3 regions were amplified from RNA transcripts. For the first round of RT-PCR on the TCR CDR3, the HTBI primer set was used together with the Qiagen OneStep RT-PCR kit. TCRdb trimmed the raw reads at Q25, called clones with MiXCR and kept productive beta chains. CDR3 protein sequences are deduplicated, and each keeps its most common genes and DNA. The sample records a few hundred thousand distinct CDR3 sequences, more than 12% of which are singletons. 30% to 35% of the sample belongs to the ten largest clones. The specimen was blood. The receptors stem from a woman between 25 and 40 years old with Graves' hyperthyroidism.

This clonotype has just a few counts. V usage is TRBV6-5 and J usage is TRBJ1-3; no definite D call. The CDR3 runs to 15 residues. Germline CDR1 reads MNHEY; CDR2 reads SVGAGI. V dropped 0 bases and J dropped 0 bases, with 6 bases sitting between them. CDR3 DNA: TGTGCCAGCAGTTACTCAAGAAACTCTGGAAACACCATATATTTT. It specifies CASSYSRNSGNTIYF.

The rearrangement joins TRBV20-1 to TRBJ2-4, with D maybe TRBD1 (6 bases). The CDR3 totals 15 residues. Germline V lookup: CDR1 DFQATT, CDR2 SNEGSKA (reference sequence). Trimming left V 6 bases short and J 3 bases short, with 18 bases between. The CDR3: CSAALAGTFKNIQYF. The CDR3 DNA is TGCAGTGCCGCCCTCGCCGGGACATTCAAAAACATTCAGTACTTC.

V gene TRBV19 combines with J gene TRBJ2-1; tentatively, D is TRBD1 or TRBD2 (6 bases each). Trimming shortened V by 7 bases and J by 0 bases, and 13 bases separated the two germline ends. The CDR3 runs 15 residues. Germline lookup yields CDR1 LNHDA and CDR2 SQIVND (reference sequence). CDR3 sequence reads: CASKGGLSSYNEQFF. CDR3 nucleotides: TGTGCCAGTAAGGGGGGCTTGAGCTCCTACAATGAGCAGTTCTTC.

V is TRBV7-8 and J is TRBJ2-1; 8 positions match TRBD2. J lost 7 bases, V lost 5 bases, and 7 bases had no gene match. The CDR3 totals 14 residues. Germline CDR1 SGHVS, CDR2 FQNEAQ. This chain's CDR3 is CASSTRKRENEQFF. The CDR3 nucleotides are TGTGCCAGCAGCACCCGTAAGCGGGAGAATGAGCAGTTCTTC.

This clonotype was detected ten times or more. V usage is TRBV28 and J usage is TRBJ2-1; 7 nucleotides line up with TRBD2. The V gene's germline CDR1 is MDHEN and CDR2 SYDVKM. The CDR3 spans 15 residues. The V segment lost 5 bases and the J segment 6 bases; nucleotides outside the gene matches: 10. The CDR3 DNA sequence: TGTGCCAGCAGTGCCCGGGGGGAACCAGGCAATGAGCAGTTCTTC. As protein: CASSARGEPGNEQFF. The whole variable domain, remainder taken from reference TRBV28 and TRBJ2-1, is DVKVTQSSRYLVKRTGEKVFLECVQDMDHENMFWYRQDPGLGLRLIYFSYDVKMKEKGDIPEGYSVSREKKERFSLILESASTNQTSMYLCASSARGEPGNEQFFGPGTRLTVL.

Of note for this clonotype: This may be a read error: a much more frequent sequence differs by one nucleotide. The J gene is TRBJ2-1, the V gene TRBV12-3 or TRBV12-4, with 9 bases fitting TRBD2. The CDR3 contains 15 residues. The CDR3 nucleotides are TGTGCCGGCAGCAATAGCGGGAGTGTCTACAATGAGCAGTTCTTC. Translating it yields CAGSNSGSVYNEQFF.

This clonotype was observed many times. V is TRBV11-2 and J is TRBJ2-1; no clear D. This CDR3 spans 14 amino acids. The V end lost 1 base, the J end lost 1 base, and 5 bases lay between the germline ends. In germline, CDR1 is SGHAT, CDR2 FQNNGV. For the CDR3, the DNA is TGTGCCAGCAGCTTAGGGCGGTCCTACAATGAGCAGTTCTTC. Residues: CASSLGRSYNEQFF.

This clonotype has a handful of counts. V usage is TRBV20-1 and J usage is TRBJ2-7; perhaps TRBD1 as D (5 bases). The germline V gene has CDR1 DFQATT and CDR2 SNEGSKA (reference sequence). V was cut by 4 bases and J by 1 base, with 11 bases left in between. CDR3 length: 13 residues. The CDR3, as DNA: TGCAGTGCTATCGACAGACGTTCCTACGAGCAGTACTTC. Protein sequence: CSAIDRRSYEQYF.

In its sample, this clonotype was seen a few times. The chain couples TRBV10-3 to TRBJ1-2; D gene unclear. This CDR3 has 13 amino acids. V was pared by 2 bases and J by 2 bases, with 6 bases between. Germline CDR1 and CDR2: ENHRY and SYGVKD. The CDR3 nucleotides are TGTGCCATCAGTGAGACCAGCAACTATGGCTACACCTTC. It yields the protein CAISETSNYGYTF.

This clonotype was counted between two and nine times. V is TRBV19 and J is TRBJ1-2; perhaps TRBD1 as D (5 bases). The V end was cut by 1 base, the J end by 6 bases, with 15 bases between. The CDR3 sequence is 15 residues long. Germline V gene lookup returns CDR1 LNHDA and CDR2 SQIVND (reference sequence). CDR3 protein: CASSIAITTGNGYTF. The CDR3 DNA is TGTGCCAGTAGTATAGCGATCACTACAGGCAATGGCTACACCTTC.

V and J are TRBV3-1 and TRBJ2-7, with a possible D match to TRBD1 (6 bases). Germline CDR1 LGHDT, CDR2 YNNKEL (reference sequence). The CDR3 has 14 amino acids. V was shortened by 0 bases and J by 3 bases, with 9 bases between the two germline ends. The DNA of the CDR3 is TGTGCCAGCAGCCAAGATGTGACAGGCTACGAGCAGTACTTC. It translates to CASSQDVTGYEQYF.

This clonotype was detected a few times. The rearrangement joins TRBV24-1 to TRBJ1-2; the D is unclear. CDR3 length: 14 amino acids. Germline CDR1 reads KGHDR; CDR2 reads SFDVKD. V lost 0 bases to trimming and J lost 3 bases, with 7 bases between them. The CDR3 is CATSDLRRDYGYTF. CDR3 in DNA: TGTGCCACCAGTGATTTGCGCAGAGACTATGGCTACACCTTC.

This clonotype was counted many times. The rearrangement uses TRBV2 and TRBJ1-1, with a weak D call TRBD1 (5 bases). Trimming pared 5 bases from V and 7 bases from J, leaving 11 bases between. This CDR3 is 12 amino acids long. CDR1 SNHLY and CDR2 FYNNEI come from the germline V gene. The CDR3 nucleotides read TGTGCCAGCAGTCAAGGGGCGGATGAAGCTTTCTTT. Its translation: CASSQGADEAFF. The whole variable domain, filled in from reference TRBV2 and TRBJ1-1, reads EPEVTQTPSHQVTQMGQEVILRCVPISNHLYFYWYRQILGQKVEFLVSFYNNEISEKSEIFDDQFSVERPDGSNFTLKIRSTKLEDSAMYFCASSQGADEAFFGQGTRLTVV.

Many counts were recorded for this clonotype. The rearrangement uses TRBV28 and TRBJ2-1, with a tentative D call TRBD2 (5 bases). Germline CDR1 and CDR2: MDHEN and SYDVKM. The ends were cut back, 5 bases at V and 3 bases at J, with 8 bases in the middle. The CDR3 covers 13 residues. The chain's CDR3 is CASSEGNYNEQFF. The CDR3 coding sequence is TGTGCCAGCAGTGAGGGCAACTACAATGAGCAGTTCTTC.

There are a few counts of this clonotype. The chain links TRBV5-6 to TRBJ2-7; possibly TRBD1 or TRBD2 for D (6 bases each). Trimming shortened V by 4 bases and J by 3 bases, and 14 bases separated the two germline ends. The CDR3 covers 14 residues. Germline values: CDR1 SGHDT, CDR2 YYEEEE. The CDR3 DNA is TGTGCCAGCAGCCGGGCGGGGACACTCTACGAGCAGTACTTC. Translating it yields CASSRAGTLYEQYF.

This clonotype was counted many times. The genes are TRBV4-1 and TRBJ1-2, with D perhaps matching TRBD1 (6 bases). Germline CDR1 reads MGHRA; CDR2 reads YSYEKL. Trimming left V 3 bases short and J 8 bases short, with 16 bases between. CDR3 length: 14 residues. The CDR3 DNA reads TGCGCCAGCAGCCACACCGGAGGGGGGGACGGCTACACCTTC. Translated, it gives CASSHTGGGDGYTF.

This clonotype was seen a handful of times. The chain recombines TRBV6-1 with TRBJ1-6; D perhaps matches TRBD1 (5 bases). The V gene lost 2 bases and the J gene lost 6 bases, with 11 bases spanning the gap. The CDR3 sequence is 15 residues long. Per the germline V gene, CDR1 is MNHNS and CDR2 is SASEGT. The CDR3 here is CASSETPGLNSPLHF. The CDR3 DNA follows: TGTGCCAGCAGTGAAACCCCAGGGCTTAATTCACCCCTCCACTTT.

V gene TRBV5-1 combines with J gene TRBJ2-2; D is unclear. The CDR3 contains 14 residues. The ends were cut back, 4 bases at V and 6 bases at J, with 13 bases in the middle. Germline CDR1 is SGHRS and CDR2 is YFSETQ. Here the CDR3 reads CASSLGVQSGELFF. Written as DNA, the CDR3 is TGCGCCAGCAGCCTTGGGGTACAGTCCGGGGAGCTGTTTTTT.

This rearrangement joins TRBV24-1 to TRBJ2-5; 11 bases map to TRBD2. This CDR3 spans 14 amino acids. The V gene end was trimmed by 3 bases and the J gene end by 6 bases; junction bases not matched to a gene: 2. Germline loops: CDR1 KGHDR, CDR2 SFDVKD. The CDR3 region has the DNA TGTGCCACCAGTGATCTAGCGGGAGGAAAGACCCAGTACTTC. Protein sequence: CATSDLAGGKTQYF.

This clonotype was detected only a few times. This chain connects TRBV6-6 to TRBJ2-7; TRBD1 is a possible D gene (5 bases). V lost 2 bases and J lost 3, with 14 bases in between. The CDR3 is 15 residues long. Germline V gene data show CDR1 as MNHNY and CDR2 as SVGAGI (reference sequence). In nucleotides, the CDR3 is TGTGCCAGCAGTTACACAGCGACAGCTTACTACGAGCAGTACTTC. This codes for CASSYTATAYYEQYF.

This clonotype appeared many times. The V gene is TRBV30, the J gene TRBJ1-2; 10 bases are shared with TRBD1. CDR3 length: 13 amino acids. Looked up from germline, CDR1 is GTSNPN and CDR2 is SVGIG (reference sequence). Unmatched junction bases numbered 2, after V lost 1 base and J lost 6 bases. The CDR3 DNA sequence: TGTGCCTGGAGTGCTGACAGGGGGCATGGCTACACCTTC. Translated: CAWSADRGHGYTF.

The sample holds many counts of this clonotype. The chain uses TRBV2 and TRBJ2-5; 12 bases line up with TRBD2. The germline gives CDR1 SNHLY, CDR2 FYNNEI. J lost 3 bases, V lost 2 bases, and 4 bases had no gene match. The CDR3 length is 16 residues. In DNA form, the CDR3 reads TGTGCCAGCAGTGAAAAGAGACTAGCGGGAGAAGAGACCCAGTACTTC. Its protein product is CASSEKRLAGEETQYF. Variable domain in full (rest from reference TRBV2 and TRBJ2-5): EPEVTQTPSHQVTQMGQEVILRCVPISNHLYFYWYRQILGQKVEFLVSFYNNEISEKSEIFDDQFSVERPDGSNFTLKIRSTKLEDSAMYFCASSEKRLAGEETQYFGPGTRLLVL.

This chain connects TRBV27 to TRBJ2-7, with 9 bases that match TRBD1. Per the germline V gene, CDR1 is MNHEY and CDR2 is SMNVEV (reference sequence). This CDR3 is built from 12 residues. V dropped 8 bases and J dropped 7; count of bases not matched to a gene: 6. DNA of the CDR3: TGTGCCAGCGCCGGGACAGGGAAAGAGCAGTACTTC. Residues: CASAGTGKEQYF.

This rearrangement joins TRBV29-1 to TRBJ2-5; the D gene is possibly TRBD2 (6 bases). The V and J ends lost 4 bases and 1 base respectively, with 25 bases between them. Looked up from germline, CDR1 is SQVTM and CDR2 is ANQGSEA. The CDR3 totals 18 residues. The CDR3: CSVGPPHLIRGTQETQYF. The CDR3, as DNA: TGCAGCGTTGGGCCCCCCCACTTGATTCGGGGGACCCAAGAGACCCAGTACTTC.

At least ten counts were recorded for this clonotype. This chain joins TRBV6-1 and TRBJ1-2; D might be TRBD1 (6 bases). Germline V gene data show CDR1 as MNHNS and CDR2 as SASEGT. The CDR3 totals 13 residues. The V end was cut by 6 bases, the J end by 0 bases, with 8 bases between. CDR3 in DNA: TGTGCCAGCAGGGACAGAGCTAACTATGGCTACACCTTC. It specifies CASRDRANYGYTF.

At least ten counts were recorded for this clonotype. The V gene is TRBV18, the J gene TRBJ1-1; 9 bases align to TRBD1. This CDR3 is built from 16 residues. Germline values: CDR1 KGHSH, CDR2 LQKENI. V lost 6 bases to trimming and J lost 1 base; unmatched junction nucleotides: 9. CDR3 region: CASSLTGGAGNTEAFF. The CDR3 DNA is TGTGCCAGCTCGCTCACAGGGGGCGCCGGGAACACTGAAGCTTTCTTT.